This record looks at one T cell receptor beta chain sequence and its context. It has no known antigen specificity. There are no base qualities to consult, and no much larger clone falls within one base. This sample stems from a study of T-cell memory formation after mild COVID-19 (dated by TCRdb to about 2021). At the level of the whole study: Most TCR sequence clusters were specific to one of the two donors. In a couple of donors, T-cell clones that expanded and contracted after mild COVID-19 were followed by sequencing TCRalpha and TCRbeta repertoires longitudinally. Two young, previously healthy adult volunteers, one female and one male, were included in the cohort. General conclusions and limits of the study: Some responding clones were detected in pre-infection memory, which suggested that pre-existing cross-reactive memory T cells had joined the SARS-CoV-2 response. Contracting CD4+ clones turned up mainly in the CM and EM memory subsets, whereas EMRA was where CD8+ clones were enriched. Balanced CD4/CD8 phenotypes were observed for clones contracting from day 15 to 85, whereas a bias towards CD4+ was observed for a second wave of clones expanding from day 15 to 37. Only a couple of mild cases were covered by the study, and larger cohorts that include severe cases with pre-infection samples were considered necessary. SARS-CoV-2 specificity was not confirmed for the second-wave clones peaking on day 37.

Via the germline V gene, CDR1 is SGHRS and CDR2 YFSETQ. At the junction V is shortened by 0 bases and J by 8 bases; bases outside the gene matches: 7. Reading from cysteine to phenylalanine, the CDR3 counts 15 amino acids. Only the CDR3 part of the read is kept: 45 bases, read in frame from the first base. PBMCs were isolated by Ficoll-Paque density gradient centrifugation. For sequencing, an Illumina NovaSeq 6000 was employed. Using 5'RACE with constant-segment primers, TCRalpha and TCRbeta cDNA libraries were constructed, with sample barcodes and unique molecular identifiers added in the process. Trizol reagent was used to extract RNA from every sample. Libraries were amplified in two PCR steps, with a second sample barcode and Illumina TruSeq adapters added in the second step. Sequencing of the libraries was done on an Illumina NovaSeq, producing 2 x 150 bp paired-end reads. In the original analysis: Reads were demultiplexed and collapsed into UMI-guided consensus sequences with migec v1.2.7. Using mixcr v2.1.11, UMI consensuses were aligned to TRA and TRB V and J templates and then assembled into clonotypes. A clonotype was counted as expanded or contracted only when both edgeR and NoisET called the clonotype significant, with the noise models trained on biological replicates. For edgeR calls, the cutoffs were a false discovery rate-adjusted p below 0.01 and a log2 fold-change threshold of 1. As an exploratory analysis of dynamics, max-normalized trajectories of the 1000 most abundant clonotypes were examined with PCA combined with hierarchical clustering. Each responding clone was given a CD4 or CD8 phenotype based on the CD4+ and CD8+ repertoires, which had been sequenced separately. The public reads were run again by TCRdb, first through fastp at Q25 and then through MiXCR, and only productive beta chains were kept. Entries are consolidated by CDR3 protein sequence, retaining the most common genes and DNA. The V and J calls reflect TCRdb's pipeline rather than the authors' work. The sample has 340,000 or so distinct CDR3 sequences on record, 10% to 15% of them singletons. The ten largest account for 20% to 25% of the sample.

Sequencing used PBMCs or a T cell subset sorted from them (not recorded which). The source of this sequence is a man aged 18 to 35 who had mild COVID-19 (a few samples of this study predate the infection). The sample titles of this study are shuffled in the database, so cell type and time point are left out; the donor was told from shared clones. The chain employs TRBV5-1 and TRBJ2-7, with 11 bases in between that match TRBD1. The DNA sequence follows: TGCGCCAGCAGCTTGGACGGGACAGGGGGAAGGAAGCAGTACTTC. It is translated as CASSLDGTGGRKQYF.